Following are 17 T cell receptor beta chains from one sample sequenced in a study of shared clonotypes between healthy human individuals. CD8 cells classed as naive were CD45RO-negative and positively selected for CCR7, excluding terminally differentiated effector memory CD45RA+ cells. The protocol was immunoSEQ multiplex PCR, while the TCRdb copy is restricted to in-frame clones and leaves out a portion. The table has 2 million to 2.5 million clones, 90% to 95% seen once. Sequencing was carried out using naive CD8+ T cells from PBMCs. The source is a man between 18 and 35 years old in good health. Some clones in this sample may be carry-over from other donors' samples.

V usage is TRBV5-6 and J usage is TRBJ2-7; D may be TRBD1 or TRBD2 (5 bases each). Germline assignment: CDR1 SGHDT and CDR2 YYEEEE. This CDR3 has 14 residues. The V end lost 4 bases, the J end lost 2 bases, and 13 bases lay between the germline ends. The CDR3 is CASSPGRGPYEQYF. For the CDR3, the DNA is TGTGCCAGCAGCCCGGGACGCGGGCCCTACGAGCAGTACTTC.

This chain links TRBV7-9 with TRBJ2-3; unclear D gene. The CDR3 sequence is 12 residues long. The germline V gene encodes CDR1 SEHNR and CDR2 FQNEAQ (reference sequence). Trimming shortened V by 1 base and J by 14 bases, and 13 bases separated the two germline ends. The CDR3 spells CASSLVSPVSYF. CDR3 DNA: TGTGCCAGCAGCTTAGTATCCCCGGTCTCGTATTTT.

This chain connects TRBV27 to TRBJ2-3; D is unclear. CDR3 size: 15 residues. Germline CDR1 is MNHEY and CDR2 is SMNVEV (reference sequence). Deletions cut 5 bases from V and 0 bases from J, with 12 bases between. CDR3 protein: CASSIVPDSTDTQYF. In DNA form, the CDR3 reads TGTGCCAGCAGTATAGTTCCGGACAGCACAGATACGCAGTATTTT.

This clone appeared once. The chain is built from TRBV28 and TRBJ1-5; D unclear. This CDR3 spans 14 amino acids. Trimming took 1 base from V and 7 from J, leaving 11 bases between them. Per germline, CDR1 MDHEN and CDR2 SYDVKM. CDR3 loop: CASSLSGVIQPQHF. CDR3 nucleotide sequence: TGTGCCAGCAGTTTATCCGGGGTTATCCAGCCCCAGCATTTT.

The CDR3 DNA follows: TGCGCCAGCAGCCAAGAGCCCTGGGAGGGTCCGAGCTCCTACGAGCAGTACTTC. Translation: CASSQEPWEGPSSYEQYF. The rearrangement uses TRBV4-3 and TRBJ2-7; 7 nucleotides agree with TRBD2. V gave up 0 bases and J gave up 0 bases; unmatched junction bases: 11. This CDR3 contains 18 residues. Germline V gene data show CDR1 as LGHNA and CDR2 as YSLEER.

This clone was picked up one time. V usage is TRBV30 and J usage is TRBJ2-1, with TRBD2 matching 9 bases. V trimming: 4 bases; J trimming: 9 bases; junction bases outside the gene matches: 13. The CDR3 extends over 15 amino acids. CDR1 is GTSNPN and CDR2 is SVGIG in the germline V gene (reference sequence). The CDR3 here is CAWTAGLARVGEQFF. The CDR3 bases are TGTGCCTGGACCGCGGGACTAGCCCGAGTAGGTGAGCAGTTCTTC.

This chain uses TRBV6-5 with TRBJ2-4; D may be TRBD1 or TRBD2 (5 bases each). Looked up from germline, CDR1 is MNHEY and CDR2 is SVGAGI. The length of the CDR3 is 15 residues. V gave up 5 bases and J gave up 0 bases, with 11 bases separating them. In nucleotides, the CDR3 is TGTGCCAGCAGTGGGGGTAGGGAAGCCAAAAACATTCAGTACTTC. Protein sequence: CASSGGREAKNIQYF.

The chain uses TRBV13 and TRBJ2-5; D ambiguous. V was cut by 0 bases and J by 2 bases, with 10 bases left in between. CDR1 is PRHDT and CDR2 is FYEKMQ in the germline V gene (reference sequence). The CDR3 consists of 15 residues. CDR3 in DNA: TGTGCCAGCAGCTTAGGGCCCCAGGCGCAAGAGACCCAGTACTTC. As protein: CASSLGPQAQETQYF.

This chain links TRBV7-6 with TRBJ2-7, with 10 bases lining up with TRBD2. Germline trimming cut 5 bases from V and 2 bases from J; bases unmatched to any gene: 6. From germline, CDR1 is SGHVS and CDR2 FNYEAQ. CDR3 size: 15 residues. The CDR3 protein is CASSTGLAETYEQYF. CDR3 nucleotides: TGTGCCAGCAGCACCGGACTAGCGGAAACCTACGAGCAGTACTTC.

The rearrangement uses TRBV10-2 and TRBJ1-2; D remains ambiguous. The CDR3 is made up of 13 amino acids. V was pared by 0 bases and J by 4 bases, with 6 bases between. Per the germline V gene, CDR1 is WSHSY and CDR2 is SAAADI. CDR3 DNA: TGCGCCAGCAGTGAGTCTAGAACCTATGGCTACACCTTC. Its translation: CASSESRTYGYTF.

The rearrangement joins TRBV29-1 to TRBJ1-1; TRBD1 matches at 10 bases. Germline values: CDR1 SQVTM, CDR2 ANQGSEA. This CDR3 is built from 13 residues. The V and J ends lost 5 bases and 6 bases, in that order; junction bases with no gene match: 6. DNA of the CDR3: TGCAGCGTTAGGGGGACAGGGGCCCCTGAAGCTTTCTTT. Protein product: CSVRGTGAPEAFF. The variable domain in full, with the rest retrieved from reference TRBV29-1 and TRBJ1-1, is SAVISQKPSRDICQRGTSLTIQCQVDSQVTMMFWYRQQPGQSLTLIATANQGSEATYESGFVIDKFPISRPNLTFSTLTVSNMSPEDSSIYLCSVRGTGAPEAFFGQGTRLTVV.

Only one count was recorded for this clone. The genes are TRBV4-1 and TRBJ1-2, with a possible D match to TRBD1 (5 bases). The germline gives CDR1 MGHRA, CDR2 YSYEKL. V was clipped by 0 bases and J by 6 bases, with 14 bases between them. The CDR3 totals 15 residues. The CDR3 DNA reads TGCGCCAGCAGCCAAGAGTACAGGAGGATCGATGGCTACACCTTC. This codes for CASSQEYRRIDGYTF.

The chain recombines TRBV2 with TRBJ1-2; the D gene is possibly TRBD1 (5 bases). This CDR3 spans 16 amino acids. V was shortened by 6 bases and J by 1 base, with 18 bases between the two germline ends. Germline V lookup: CDR1 SNHLY, CDR2 FYNNEI. CDR3 DNA: TGTGCCAGCAGGAAACGAGGGACCGCATATAACTATGGCTACACCTTC. It encodes CASRKRGTAYNYGYTF.

This sequence joins TRBV7-8 and TRBJ2-3; weak D call: TRBD1 (6 bases). There are 15 residues in the CDR3. Germline V gene data show CDR1 as SGHVS and CDR2 as FQNEAQ. V lost 1 base and J lost 3, with 11 bases in between. The CDR3 sequence: CASSLGGLGTDTQYF. DNA of the CDR3: TGTGCCAGCAGCTTAGGGGGGCTGGGAACAGATACGCAGTATTTT.

The chain employs TRBV9 and TRBJ2-7; 8 nucleotides align to TRBD2. Losses at the gene ends were 4 bases for V and 3 bases for J; bases not matched to a gene: 12. The CDR3 runs to 16 residues. Germline lookup yields CDR1 SGDLS and CDR2 YYNGEE. In DNA, the CDR3 is TGTGCCAGCAGCCAATACGGGGGGGCCTCCTACTACGAGCAGTACTTC. It is translated as CASSQYGGASYYEQYF.

The chain links TRBV14 to TRBJ2-7; TRBD1 is a possible D gene (5 bases). The CDR3 is 16 amino acids. Looked up from germline, CDR1 is SGHDN and CDR2 is FVKESK. Trimming pared 9 bases from V and 4 bases from J, leaving 25 bases between. CDR3 sequence reads: CARKPWAGKDSYEQYF. CDR3 in DNA: TGTGCCAGGAAACCCTGGGCAGGGAAAGACTCATACGAGCAGTACTTC.

CDR3 in amino acids: CASSFDTLGYRSGNTIYF. The CDR3 DNA follows: TGCGCCAGCAGCTTCGACACCTTAGGATACCGCTCTGGAAACACCATATATTTT. The chain carries TRBV5-1 and TRBJ1-3; D uncertain. CDR3 size: 18 residues. Germline V gene data show CDR1 as SGHRS and CDR2 as YFSETQ. V lost 2 bases and J 0 bases, leaving 18 bases between the germline ends.